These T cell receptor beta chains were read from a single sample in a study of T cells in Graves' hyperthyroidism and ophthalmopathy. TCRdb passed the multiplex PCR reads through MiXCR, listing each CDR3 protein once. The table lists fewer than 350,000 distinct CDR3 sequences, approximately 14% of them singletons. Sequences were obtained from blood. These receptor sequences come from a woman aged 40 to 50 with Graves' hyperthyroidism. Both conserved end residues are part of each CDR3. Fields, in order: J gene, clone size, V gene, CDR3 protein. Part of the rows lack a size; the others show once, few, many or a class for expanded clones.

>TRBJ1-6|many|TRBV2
CASRQGTGNSPLHF
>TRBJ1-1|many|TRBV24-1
CATSDGGGQKAFF
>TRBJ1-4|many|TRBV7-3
CASSTGTWSEKLFF
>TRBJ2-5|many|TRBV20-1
CSARADRDRETQYF
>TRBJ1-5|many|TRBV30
CAWNRGHPNQPQHF
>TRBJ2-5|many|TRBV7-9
CASSLNSKETQYF
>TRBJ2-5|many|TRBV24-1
CATSFRTSGKETQYF
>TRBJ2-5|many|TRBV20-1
CSARVATGASSGQYF
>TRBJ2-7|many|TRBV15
CAIALAGAMGEQYF
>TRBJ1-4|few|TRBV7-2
CASSLVGTGELKKLFF
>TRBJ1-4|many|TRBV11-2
CASSGRKFNEKLFF
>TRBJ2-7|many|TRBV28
CASSEGTFYEQYF
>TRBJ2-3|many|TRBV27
CASSSSVSQYF
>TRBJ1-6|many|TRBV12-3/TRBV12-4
CASSPGDGSPLHF
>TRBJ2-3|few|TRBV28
CASSFHASYATDTQYF
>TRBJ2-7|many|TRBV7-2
CASSSTRHSYEQYF
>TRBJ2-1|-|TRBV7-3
CASSRTGSGVYNEQFF
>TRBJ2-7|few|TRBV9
CASSVVRSYEQYF
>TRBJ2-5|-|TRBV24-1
CATSDSTLAGTQYF
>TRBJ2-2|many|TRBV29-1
CSTRSGSNTGELFF
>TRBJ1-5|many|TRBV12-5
CASGPWGGVSNQPQHF
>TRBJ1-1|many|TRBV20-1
CSARDVKGRNIEAFF
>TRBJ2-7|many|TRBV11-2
CASSRGLAGVEQYF
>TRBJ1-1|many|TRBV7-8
CASSGGGDTEAFF
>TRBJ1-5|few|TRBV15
CATSGGPTRNQPQHF
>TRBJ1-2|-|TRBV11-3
CASSSGDANYGYTF
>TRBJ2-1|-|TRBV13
CASSHTSQQFF
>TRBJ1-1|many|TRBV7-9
CASSPLGGGDEAFF
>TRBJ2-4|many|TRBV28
CASSLSQANIQYF
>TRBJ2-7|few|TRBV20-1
CSATPGAGVKQYF
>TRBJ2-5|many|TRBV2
CASSATSGGETQYF
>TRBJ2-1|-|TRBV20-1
CSALRSHISYNEQFF
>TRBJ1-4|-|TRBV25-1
CASSEARSNEKLFF
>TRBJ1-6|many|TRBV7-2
CASSLGQGYNSPLHF
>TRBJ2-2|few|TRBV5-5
CASSFGSFTGELFF
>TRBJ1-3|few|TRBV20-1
CSARGQTSGNTIYF
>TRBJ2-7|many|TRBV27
CASSLSLASGIYEQYF
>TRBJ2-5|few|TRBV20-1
CSAPKTGGVPTQYF
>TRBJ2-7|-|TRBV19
CASSTPGLAVYEQYF
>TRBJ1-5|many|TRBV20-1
CSARALGRDNQPQHF
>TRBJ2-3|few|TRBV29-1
CSGGQGSDTQYF
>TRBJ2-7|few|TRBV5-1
CASSRLDRELDEQYF
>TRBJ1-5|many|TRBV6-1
CASRGTGRGGYSNQPQHF
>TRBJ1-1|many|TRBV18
CASSGRADTEAFF
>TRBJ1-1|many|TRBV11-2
CASSLDGGVGAFF
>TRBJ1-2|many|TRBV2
CASSEGQGYGYTF
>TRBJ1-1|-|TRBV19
CASTNPRGGTEAFF
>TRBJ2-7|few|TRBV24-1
CATSDSSGGVYEQYF
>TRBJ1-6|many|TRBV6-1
CASKEGANSPLHF
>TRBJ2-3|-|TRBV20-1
CSARPENTDTQYF
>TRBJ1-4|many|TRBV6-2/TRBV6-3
CASSNRNEKLFF